One sample yielded the 6 T cell receptor beta chains listed below, sequenced in a study of cytomegalovirus exposure and HLA in healthy donors. Sequencing was performed with immunoSEQ multiplex PCR; in TCRdb, only in-frame clones are kept and a portion is missing. The sample contains some 170,000 clones, 80% to 90% of which appear only once. The specimen was PBMCs. Receptor source: a woman between 18 and 30 years old in good health and CMV-seronegative.

The chain joins TRBV7-8 to TRBJ1-2; 7 positions match TRBD1. V lost 5 bases and J lost 4; bases outside the gene matches: 4. The CDR3 is 13 amino acids. CDR1 is SGHVS and CDR2 is FQNEAQ in the germline V gene. The CDR3 reads CASSLRTGYGYTF. CDR3 DNA: TGTGCCAGCAGCCTCCGGACAGGCTATGGCTACACCTTC.

J is TRBJ1-1 and V is TRBV9; D is unresolved. Germline assignment: CDR1 SGDLS and CDR2 YYNGEE. The CDR3 covers 16 residues. Trimming removed 3 bases from V and 2 bases from J, with 17 bases in between. Here the CDR3 reads CASSAPRDAPNTEAFF. In DNA form, the CDR3 reads TGTGCCAGCAGCGCCCCCCGGGATGCGCCAAACACTGAAGCTTTCTTT.

This chain connects TRBV7-2 to TRBJ2-1, with TRBD2 matching 12 bases. The trim removed 5 bases at V and 0 bases at J, leaving 8 bases unmatched. The CDR3 loop spans 18 amino acids. CDR1 SGHTA and CDR2 FQGNSA come from the germline V gene. The CDR3 loop is CASSPTSGGFSSYNEQFF. The CDR3 DNA reads as TGTGCCAGCAGCCCAACTAGCGGGGGGTTTAGCTCCTACAATGAGCAGTTCTTC.

The V call is TRBV6-5, the J call TRBJ1-1; D is possibly TRBD1 (5 bases). Germline CDR1 MNHEY, CDR2 SVGAGI. The V gene lost 4 bases and the J gene lost 0 bases, with 12 bases spanning the gap. The CDR3 runs 15 residues. The CDR3 DNA follows: TGTGCCAGCAGTTTGGCGGGGCAGATGAACACTGAAGCTTTCTTT. It translates to CASSLAGQMNTEAFF.

This chain links TRBV4-3 with TRBJ1-2; a weak D match, TRBD1 (5 bases). V was pared by 3 bases and J by 4 bases, with 15 bases between. The CDR3 contains 15 residues. Germline V lookup: CDR1 LGHNA, CDR2 YSLEER. In DNA form, the CDR3 reads TGCGCCAGCAGCCAGAACGGACAAAAACCCTATGGCTACACCTTC. This codes for CASSQNGQKPYGYTF.

The gene calls are TRBV4-1 and TRBJ2-1, with 11 nucleotides matching TRBD1. The germline CDR1 and CDR2 sequences are MGHRA and YSYEKL. This CDR3 contains 17 residues. V dropped 0 bases and J dropped 0; count of bases not matched to a gene: 1. The CDR3 loop is CASSQEGTGGSYNEQFF. Here the CDR3 DNA reads TGCGCCAGCAGCCAAGAGGGGACAGGGGGCTCCTACAATGAGCAGTTCTTC.